This T cell receptor (beta chain) was sequenced for a study of blood T cell repertoires in COVID-19 (dated by TCRdb to the early 2020s). General notes on the study: Collaborator samples came from the United States, Italy and Spain and covered acute and convalescent phases of COVID-19. Where available, HLA class I and class II types were taken from metadata supplied by the sample provider and were not determined by assay-based typing. Samples came from the ongoing ImmuneRACE study (first 160 participants) plus 1,254 subjects from 6 global collaborators. The prospective study material was composed of cDNA or gDNA derived from T cells, B-cell-depleted T cells, or PBMCs. A freely available public database, intended as a resource for researchers studying the immune response to SARS-CoV-2, is where the repertoires were released. The dataset comprised deeply sampled blood TCRbeta repertoires from subjects exposed to, actively infected with, or recovered from COVID-19. A de-identified subject ID, COVID-19 status, age in years and sex were almost always included in the sample metadata. Overall study results and their limits: How much clinical and demographic metadata was included differed by source and by participant, and the metadata was provided uncurated.

Each collaborating institution followed its own protocols to collect whole blood in K2EDTA tubes. For TCRbeta analysis, collaborators shipped samples in one of three forms: frozen whole blood, isolated PBMCs, or DNA extracted from either of those sample types. The CDR3 spans 14 residues, from the cysteine through the phenylalanine. The kept DNA is CDR3 alone, 42 bases in frame from the first base. As encoded in the germline V gene, CDR1 is SGHTA while CDR2 is FQGNSA. V gives up 5 bases and J gives up 2 bases, and the segment between their germline ends measures 13 bases. TCRbeta CDR3 regions were amplified from genomic DNA by means of the immunoSEQ Assay, a bias-controlled multiplex PCR. On the authors' methods: The number of nucleated cells in each sample was estimated by amplification of reference gene primers within the assay. Sequence reads were collapsed and filtered to measure the absolute abundance of every unique TCRbeta CDR3 rearrangement. Productive Simpson clonality was computed per sample as the square root of Simpson's diversity index over productive rearrangements. The source is immuneACCESS, and TCRdb retained only in-frame sequences with V and J called. Part of the clones is not carried over; for the studies checked, unresolved V genes explain less than half of this, and the remainder is unexplained. V, J and clone size derive from that table, while D and trimming were established from the DNA sequence. This sample comprises under 300,000 clones, 70% to 90% of them detected only once. The ten top clones hold about 6.3% of the sample.

This clone was seen a handful of times. Its antigen remains undetermined. Per-base quality was not reported, and no clone a single base away is much larger than it. Sequencing was carried out using peripheral blood. The source of this sequence is a woman aged 55-75 years with active or convalescent COVID-19. The sequence links TRBV7-2 to TRBJ2-7, with TRBD2 perhaps the D gene, on 5 matching bases. The DNA sequence is as follows: TGTGCCAGCAGCCAACTAGGAGGCCCCTACGAGCAGTACTTC. Its protein is CASSQLGGPYEQYF.